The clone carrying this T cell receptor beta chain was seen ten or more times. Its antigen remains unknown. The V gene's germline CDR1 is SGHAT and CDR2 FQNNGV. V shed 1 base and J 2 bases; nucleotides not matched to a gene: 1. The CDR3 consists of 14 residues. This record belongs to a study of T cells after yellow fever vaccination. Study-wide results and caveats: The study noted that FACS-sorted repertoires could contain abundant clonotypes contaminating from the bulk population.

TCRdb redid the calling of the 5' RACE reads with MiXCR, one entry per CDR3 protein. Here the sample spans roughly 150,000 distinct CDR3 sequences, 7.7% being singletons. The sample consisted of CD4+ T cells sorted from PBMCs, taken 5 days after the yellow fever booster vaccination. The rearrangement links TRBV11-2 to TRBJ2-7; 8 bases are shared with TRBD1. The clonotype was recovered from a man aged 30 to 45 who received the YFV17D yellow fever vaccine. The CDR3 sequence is CASSLGQGTYEQYF. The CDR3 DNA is TGTGCCAGCAGCTTAGGACAGGGGACCTACGAGCAGTACTTC.